These 3 T cell receptor beta chains were sequenced from one sample in a study of T cells in Graves' hyperthyroidism and ophthalmopathy. Amplification of TCR beta CDR3 regions used RNA as the template. Using the HTBI primer set, a first-round RT-PCR was run on the TCR CDR3. TCRdb recomputed calls from the multiplex PCR reads with MiXCR, one row per CDR3 protein. The sample consists of about 380,000 distinct CDR3 sequences, about a fifth of them appearing once. The sample comprised blood. All receptors derive from a man between 18 and 35 years old with Graves' ophthalmopathy.

This chain joins TRBV11-2 and TRBJ1-3; D gene unclear. V was clipped by 0 bases and J by 3 bases, with 9 bases between them. This CDR3 is built from 15 residues. Germline V gives CDR1 SGHAT, CDR2 FQNNGV. CDR3 DNA: TGTGCCAGCAGCTTAGATCGAGGATTTGGAAACACCATATATTTT. Protein sequence: CASSLDRGFGNTIYF.

The sample holds a few counts of this clonotype. J is TRBJ2-1 and V is TRBV7-2; D not resolved. Trimming shortened V by 2 bases and J by 0 bases, and 8 bases separated the two germline ends. Germline lookup yields CDR1 SGHTA and CDR2 FQGNSA. CDR3 length: 15 residues. The CDR3 is CASSLTYFSYNEQFF. CDR3 nucleotides: TGTGCCAGCAGCTTAACTTACTTCTCCTACAATGAGCAGTTCTTC. Looking up the rest from reference TRBV7-2 and TRBJ2-1 gives the full variable domain: GAGVSQSPSNKVTEKGKDVELRCDPISGHTALYWYRQSLGQGLEFLIYFQGNSAPDKSGLPSDRFSAERTGGSVSTLTIQRTQQEDSAVYLCASSLTYFSYNEQFFGPGTRLTVL.

There are many counts of this clonotype. The rearrangement joins TRBV28 to TRBJ2-5; maybe TRBD2 (5 bases). This CDR3 has 13 amino acids. Per the germline V gene, CDR1 is MDHEN and CDR2 is SYDVKM. Deletions cut 3 bases from V and 2 bases from J, with 7 bases between. The chain's CDR3 is CASSFQRQETQYF. DNA of the CDR3: TGTGCCAGCAGTTTCCAGCGGCAAGAGACCCAGTACTTC.